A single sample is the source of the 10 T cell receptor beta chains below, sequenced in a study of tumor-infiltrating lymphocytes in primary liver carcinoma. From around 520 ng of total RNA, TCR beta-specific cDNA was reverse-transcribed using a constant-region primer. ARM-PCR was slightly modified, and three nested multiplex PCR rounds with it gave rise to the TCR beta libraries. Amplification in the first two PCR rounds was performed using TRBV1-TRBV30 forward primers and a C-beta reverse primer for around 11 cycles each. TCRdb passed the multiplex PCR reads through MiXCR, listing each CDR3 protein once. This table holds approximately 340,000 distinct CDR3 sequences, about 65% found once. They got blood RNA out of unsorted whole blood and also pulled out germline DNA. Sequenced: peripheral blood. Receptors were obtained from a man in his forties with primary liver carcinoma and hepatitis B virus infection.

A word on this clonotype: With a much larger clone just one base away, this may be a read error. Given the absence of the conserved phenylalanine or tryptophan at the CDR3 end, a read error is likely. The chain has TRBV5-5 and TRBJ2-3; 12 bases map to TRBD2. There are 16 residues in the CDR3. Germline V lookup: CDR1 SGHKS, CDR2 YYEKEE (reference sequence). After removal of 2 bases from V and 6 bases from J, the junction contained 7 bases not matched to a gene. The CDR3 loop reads CASSFTSGRMADTQYS. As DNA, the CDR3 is TGTGCCAGCAGCTTTACTAGCGGGAGGATGGCGGATACGCAGTATTCT.

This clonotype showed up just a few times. The CDR3 loop reads CASSSTGTSGRAHLKTQYF. CDR3 DNA sequence: TGTGCCAGCAGCTCGACCGGGACTAGCGGGAGGGCCCATTTGAAGACCCAGTACTTC. V gene TRBV13 combines with J gene TRBJ2-5, with TRBD2 identical over 16 bases. The germline V gene has CDR1 PRHDT and CDR2 FYEKMQ (reference sequence). The CDR3 runs 19 residues. The J segment lost 6 bases and the V segment lost 4 bases, leaving 14 bases of the junction unmatched.

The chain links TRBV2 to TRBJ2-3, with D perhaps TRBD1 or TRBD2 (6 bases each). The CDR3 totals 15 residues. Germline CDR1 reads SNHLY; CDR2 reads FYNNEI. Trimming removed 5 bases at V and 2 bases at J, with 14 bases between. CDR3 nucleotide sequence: TGTGCCAGCAGTCCTGGGGGGCTTAACACAGATACGCAGTATTTT. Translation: CASSPGGLNTDTQYF.

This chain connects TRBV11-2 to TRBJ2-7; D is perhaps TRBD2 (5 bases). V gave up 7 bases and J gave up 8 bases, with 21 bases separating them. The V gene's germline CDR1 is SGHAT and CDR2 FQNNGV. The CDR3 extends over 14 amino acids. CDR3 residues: CASTLGISDYKQYF. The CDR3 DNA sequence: TGTGCCAGCACCTTGGGGATTAGCGATTACAAGCAGTACTTC.

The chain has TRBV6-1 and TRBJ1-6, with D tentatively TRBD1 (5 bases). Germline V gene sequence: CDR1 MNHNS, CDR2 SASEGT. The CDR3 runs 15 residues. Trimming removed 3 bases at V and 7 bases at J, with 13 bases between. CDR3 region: CASSDRREGNSPLHF. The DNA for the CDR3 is TGTGCCAGCAGTGACCGACGGGAGGGGAATTCACCCCTCCACTTT.

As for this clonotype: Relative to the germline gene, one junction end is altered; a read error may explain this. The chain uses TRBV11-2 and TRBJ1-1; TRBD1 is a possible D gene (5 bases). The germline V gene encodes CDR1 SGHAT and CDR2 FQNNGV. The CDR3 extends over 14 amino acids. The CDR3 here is CTSSSHRGETEASF. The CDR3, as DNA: TGTACCAGCAGCTCGCATCGAGGGGAAACTGAAGCTTCCTTT.

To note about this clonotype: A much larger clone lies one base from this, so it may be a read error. CDR3 DNA: TGTGCCAGCAGCCTGATCCCCGGGGGGACTAGCCAAGAGACCCAGTACTTC. This translates into CASSLIPGGTSQETQYF. The chain carries TRBV4-2 and TRBJ2-5; 8 bases map to TRBD2. V gave up 4 bases and J gave up 1 base; unmatched junction bases: 11. This CDR3 is 17 amino acids long. The germline gives CDR1 LGHNA, CDR2 YNFKEQ.

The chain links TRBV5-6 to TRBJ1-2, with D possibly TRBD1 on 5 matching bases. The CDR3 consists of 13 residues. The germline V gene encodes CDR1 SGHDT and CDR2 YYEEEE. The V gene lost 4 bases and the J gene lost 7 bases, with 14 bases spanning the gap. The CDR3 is CASSPPRVAGYTF. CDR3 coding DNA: TGTGCCAGCAGCCCCCCCAGGGTTGCTGGCTACACCTTC.

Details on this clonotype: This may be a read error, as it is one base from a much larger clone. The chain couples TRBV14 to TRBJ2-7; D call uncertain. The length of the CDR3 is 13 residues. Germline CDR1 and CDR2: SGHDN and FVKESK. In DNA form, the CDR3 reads TGTGCCAGCTGCCAAGAACTCGATGGAAAGCAGTACTTC. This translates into CASCQELDGKQYF.

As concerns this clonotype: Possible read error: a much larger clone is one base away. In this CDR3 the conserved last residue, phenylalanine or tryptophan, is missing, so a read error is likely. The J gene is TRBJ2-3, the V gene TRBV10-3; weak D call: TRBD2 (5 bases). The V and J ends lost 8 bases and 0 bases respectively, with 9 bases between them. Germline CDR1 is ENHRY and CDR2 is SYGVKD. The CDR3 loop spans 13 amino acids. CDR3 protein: CAIYGGSTDTQYL. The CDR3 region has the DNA TGTGCCATCTATGGCGGGAGCACAGATACGCAGTATCTT.